This T cell receptor (beta chain) was recorded in a study of cytomegalovirus exposure and HLA in healthy donors. On the study more broadly: Assignment to the Caucasian-associated ancestry cluster applied to around four fifths of the roughly 420 genotyped donors. Study results and limitations: Both high specificity and high sensitivity reportedly marked the classifier's diagnosis of cytomegalovirus status.

Worth noting for this clone: Its specificity is not known.

13 Jbeta primers and 60 Vbeta primers were used for the PCR. Data came from immunoSEQ multiplex PCR; TCRdb stores just in-frame clones and leaves some out. The table shows about 140,000 clones, with roughly 65% occurring only once. The receptor's source is a woman in her thirties in good health and CMV-seronegative. The sample consisted of PBMCs.

CDR3 residues: CASSVLAGVKGEQFF. In DNA form, the CDR3 reads TGTGCCAGCAGCGTACTAGCGGGAGTTAAGGGGGAGCAGTTCTTC. The V call is TRBV11-2, the J call TRBJ2-1; 11 nucleotides align to TRBD2. Trimming at V came to 5 bases and at J to 10 bases, leaving 10 bases not matched to a gene. From germline, CDR1 is SGHAT and CDR2 FQNNGV. The CDR3 extends over 15 amino acids.